This T cell receptor (beta chain) came from a study of blood T cell repertoires in COVID-19. As for the study in general: Samples representing acute and convalescent COVID-19 were sourced from the United States, Italy and Spain. Sources were T cells, B-cell-depleted T cells, or PBMCs; the material itself was cDNA or gDNA.

V was clipped by 5 bases and J by 7 bases, with 21 bases between them. The germline CDR1 and CDR2 sequences are SGHNT and YENEEA. This CDR3 region has 15 residues. Original analysis: Reference gene primer amplification in the assay estimated nucleated cell counts. Profiled with immunoSEQ multiplex PCR; TCRdb holds only in-frame clones, not every one. The DNA gave D and trimming, while V, J and clone size come from that table. The data show around 300,000 clones, with around four fifths seen just once and 2.5% to 3% held by the top ten. Sequencing was carried out using peripheral blood. The sequence was obtained from a man aged 25 to 45 with active or convalescent COVID-19. The rearrangement joins TRBV11-3 to TRBJ2-7; tentatively, D is TRBD2 (6 bases). The CDR3 reads CASSRRRELGWEQYF. CDR3 nucleotides: TGTGCCAGCAGCCGCCGCCGGGAGCTTGGCTGGGAGCAGTACTTC.